This entry lists 8 T cell receptor beta chains sequenced from one sample in a study of T cell responses to AZD1222 COVID-19 vaccine. TCRdb's copy holds only in-frame clones and misses some; the assay was immunoSEQ multiplex PCR. The data show tens of thousands of clones, 86% seen once. This sample comprised peripheral blood, obtained on day 0 of AZD1222 vaccination. Source of these receptors: an adult in good health.

This chain connects TRBV19 to TRBJ1-2; maybe TRBD1 (5 bases). Germline values: CDR1 LNHDA, CDR2 SQIVND (reference sequence). V lost 6 bases to trimming and J lost 10 bases, with 15 bases between them. The CDR3 has 12 amino acids. CDR3 protein: CASRAGLIDYTF. Written as DNA, the CDR3 is TGTGCCAGTAGGGCAGGGCTAATTGACTACACCTTC.

This chain uses TRBV11-2 with TRBJ2-2; TRBD1 is a possible D gene (5 bases). The CDR3 covers 14 residues. The V end was cut by 1 base, the J end by 3 bases, with 6 bases between. Germline-derived CDR1 and CDR2 are SGHAT and FQNNGV. The CDR3 region is CASSLVRDTGELFF. Here the CDR3 DNA reads TGTGCCAGCAGCTTAGTCAGGGACACCGGGGAGCTGTTTTTT.

V is TRBV19 and J is TRBJ2-2; D call uncertain. Germline CDR1 and CDR2: LNHDA and SQIVND (reference sequence). The V end lost 5 bases, the J end lost 4 bases, and 8 bases lay between the germline ends. This CDR3 comprises 13 residues. The chain's CDR3 is CASSLVVTGELFF. The CDR3 bases are TGTGCCAGTAGTTTAGTGGTCACCGGGGAGCTGTTTTTT.

The CDR3 loop reads CASSPPGDNSPLHF. The CDR3 DNA reads TGTGCCAGTAGTCCCCCAGGGGATAATTCACCCCTCCACTTT. The chain couples TRBV19 to TRBJ1-6; tentatively, D is TRBD1 (6 bases). The CDR3 length is 14 residues. CDR1 and CDR2 from the germline V gene are LNHDA and SQIVND (reference sequence). V was clipped by 5 bases and J by 5 bases, with 10 bases between them.

The chain combines TRBV27 with TRBJ2-3, with D unresolved. Germline CDR1 MNHEY, CDR2 SMNVEV (reference sequence). Trimming took 0 bases from V and 5 from J, leaving 6 bases between them. The CDR3 has 13 amino acids. The CDR3 here is CASSLSQIDTQYF. The CDR3 DNA sequence: TGTGCCAGCAGTTTATCCCAGATAGATACGCAGTATTTT.

The chain employs TRBV20-1 and TRBJ1-6; 9 nucleotides match TRBD1. The trim removed 3 bases at V and 9 bases at J, leaving 3 bases unmatched. The CDR3 has 13 amino acids. Per the germline V gene, CDR1 is DFQATT and CDR2 is SNEGSKA (reference sequence). CDR3 DNA sequence: TGCAGTGCTAGTCCGGACAGGGGTTCACCCCTCCACTTT. It codes for CSASPDRGSPLHF.

The chain joins TRBV9 to TRBJ2-1; D may correspond to TRBD1 or TRBD2 (5 bases each). V lost 4 bases to trimming and J lost 4 bases, with 15 bases between them. CDR3 size: 15 residues. Looked up from germline, CDR1 is SGDLS and CDR2 is YYNGEE. CDR3 nucleotides: TGTGCCAGCAGCAACGGGGCAGGCGTTTACAATGAGCAGTTCTTC. Residues: CASSNGAGVYNEQFF.

The chain couples TRBV5-1 to TRBJ1-1; 7 bases match TRBD1. V dropped 3 bases and J dropped 4; count of bases not matched to a gene: 6. This CDR3 is 14 amino acids long. From germline, CDR1 is SGHRS and CDR2 YFSETQ. The CDR3 coding sequence is TGCGCCAGCAGCTCGGGGACAGTCTCCACTGAAGCTTTCTTT. Amino acids: CASSSGTVSTEAFF.